This paragraph covers one TCR beta chain sequence. The specificity of this receptor is unknown. Base qualities are not provided; no much larger clone lies one nucleotide away. CDR1 and CDR2, per the germline V gene, are SGHRS and YFSETQ. The CDR3 numbers 16 residues from cysteine through phenylalanine. Of all the DNA, just the CDR3 is kept, 48 bases in frame from base 1. Trimming costs V 0 bases and J 6 bases, and their ends lie 18 bases apart. TCRbeta CDR3 regions were amplified from genomic DNA using the immunoSEQ Assay, a bias-controlled multiplex PCR. Per the source publication's procedure: Within the assay, amplification of reference gene primers was used to estimate how many nucleated cells each sample contained. Sequence reads were collapsed and filtered to measure the absolute abundance of every unique TCRbeta CDR3 rearrangement. For each sample, productive Simpson clonality was calculated by taking the square root of Simpson's diversity index across productive rearrangements. The source is immuneACCESS, and TCRdb retained only in-frame sequences with V and J called. Part of the clones is not carried over; for the studies checked, unresolved V genes explain less than half of this, and the remainder is unexplained. The V and J calls and the clone size are those of that table, but D and trimming were determined from the DNA. The sample yields about 170,000 clones; about 86% were counted once. The ten largest account for roughly a fifth of the sample.

This sample is part of a study of blood T cell repertoires in COVID-19 (dated by TCRdb to the early 2020s). Study-level background: Collaborator samples came from the United States, Italy and Spain and covered acute and convalescent phases of COVID-19. The prospective study material was composed of cDNA or gDNA derived from T cells, B-cell-depleted T cells, or PBMCs. Deeply sampled blood TCRbeta repertoires from subjects exposed to, actively infected with, or recovered from COVID-19 were included in the dataset. The repertoires were released in a freely available public database meant as a resource for research on the immune response to SARS-CoV-2. Samples were obtained from the ongoing ImmuneRACE study (first 160 participants) and from some 1,200 subjects provided by 6 global collaborators. A de-identified subject ID, COVID-19 status, age in years and sex were almost always included in the sample metadata. Where available, HLA class I and class II types were obtained from metadata supplied by the sample provider rather than from assay-based typing. Overall study results and their limits: Clinical and demographic metadata were provided uncurated, with the amount varying by source and participant.

Another Seattle source contributed samples from volunteer blood donors who had recovered from COVID-19. The collaborating institutions used their own protocols to collect whole blood in K2EDTA tubes. For TCRbeta analysis, collaborators shipped samples as frozen whole blood, isolated PBMCs, or DNA extracted from either of those sample types. The sequence derives from a woman in her seventies who had recovered from COVID-19. The chain couples TRBV5-1 to TRBJ1-2; the D segment cannot be called with confidence. Sample: peripheral blood. The nucleotides read TGCGCCAGCAGCTTGGCCGATGGGCCTAACCCCGATGGCTACACCTTC. Protein translation: CASSLADGPNPDGYTF.